This passage covers 6 T cell receptor beta chains from one sample sequenced in a study of T cell responses to AZD1222 COVID-19 vaccine. The method was immunoSEQ multiplex PCR; TCRdb's version includes in-frame clones alone and lacks a portion of them. The sample lists just over 150,000 clones, more than 85% occurring once. Sequencing was performed on peripheral blood, taken 28 days after the second AZD1222 dose. These receptor sequences come from an adult who received the AZD1222 COVID-19 vaccine.

The V and J genes are TRBV7-2 and TRBJ2-6; D ambiguous. The CDR3 totals 14 residues. Trimming removed 4 bases at V and 2 bases at J, with 6 bases between. Germline V lookup: CDR1 SGHTA, CDR2 FQGNSA. The CDR3 sequence: CASSSPTGANVLTF. The CDR3 coding sequence is TGTGCCAGCAGCTCCCCTACTGGGGCCAACGTCCTGACTTTC. The complete variable domain, with remaining parts taken from reference TRBV7-2 and TRBJ2-6, reads GAGVSQSPSNKVTEKGKDVELRCDPISGHTALYWYRQSLGQGLEFLIYFQGNSAPDKSGLPSDRFSAERTGGSVSTLTIQRTQQEDSAVYLCASSSPTGANVLTFGAGSRLTVL.

The gene calls are TRBV28 and TRBJ2-1; 7 nucleotides line up with TRBD2. Per germline, CDR1 MDHEN and CDR2 SYDVKM. The CDR3 is 14 amino acids. V trimming: 5 bases; J trimming: 4 bases; junction bases outside the gene matches: 5. The CDR3 bases are TGTGCCAGCAGTGGGCGGGAGAAATACAATGAGCAGTTCTTC. It codes for CASSGREKYNEQFF.

This chain connects TRBV9 to TRBJ1-3; 9 nucleotides align to TRBD1. The germline gives CDR1 SGDLS, CDR2 YYNGEE. The CDR3 is 13 amino acids. The V and J ends lost 5 bases and 4 bases, in that order; junction bases with no gene match: 1. The CDR3 sequence: CASRGTGGNTIYF. CDR3 DNA: TGTGCCAGCAGGGGGACAGGGGGAAACACCATATATTTT.

This clone was seen a handful of times. This sequence joins TRBV10-2 and TRBJ1-1; no clear D. Germline-derived CDR1 and CDR2 are WSHSY and SAAADI. V was pared by 6 bases and J by 1 base, with 3 bases between. The CDR3 spans 11 residues. The CDR3 DNA reads as TGCGCCAGCAGAGGGAACACTGAAGCTTTCTTT. It yields the protein CASRGNTEAFF.

This chain links TRBV20-1 with TRBJ1-1; D ambiguous. Trimming stripped 4 bases from V and 1 base from J, with 4 bases between. CDR3 size: 11 residues. CDR1 is DFQATT and CDR2 is SNEGSKA in the germline V gene (reference sequence). CDR3 DNA: TGCAGTGCTATAGAGAACACTGAAGCTTTCTTT. It is translated as CSAIENTEAFF.

The rearrangement links TRBV5-4 to TRBJ1-5, with D tentatively TRBD1 (5 bases). The CDR3 contains 17 residues. V was trimmed by 4 bases and J by 2 bases, leaving 19 bases between them. The germline V gene has CDR1 SGHNT and CDR2 YYREEE (reference sequence). As DNA, the CDR3 is TGTGCCAGCAGCGACTCGGGGGGGTTGGGTGGCAATCAGCCCCAGCATTTT. Its translation is CASSDSGGLGGNQPQHF.